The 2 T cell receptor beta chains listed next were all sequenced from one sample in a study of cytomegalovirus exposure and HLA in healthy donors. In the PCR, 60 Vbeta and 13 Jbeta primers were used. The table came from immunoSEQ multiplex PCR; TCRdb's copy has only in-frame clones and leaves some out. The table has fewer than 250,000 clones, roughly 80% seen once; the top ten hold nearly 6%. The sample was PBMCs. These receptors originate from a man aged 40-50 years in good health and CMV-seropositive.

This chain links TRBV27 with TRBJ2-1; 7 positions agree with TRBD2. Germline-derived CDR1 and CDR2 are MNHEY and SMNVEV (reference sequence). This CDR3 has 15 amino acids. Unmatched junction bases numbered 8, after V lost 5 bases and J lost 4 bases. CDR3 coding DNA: TGTGCCAGCAGTCAAATAGCGGGTCTTTACAATGAGCAGTTCTTC. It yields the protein CASSQIAGLYNEQFF.

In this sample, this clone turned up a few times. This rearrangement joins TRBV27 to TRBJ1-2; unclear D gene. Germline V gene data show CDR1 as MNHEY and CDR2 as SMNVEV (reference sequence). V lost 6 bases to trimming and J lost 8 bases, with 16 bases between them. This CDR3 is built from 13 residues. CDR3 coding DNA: TGTGCCAGCAGCTCGTTCCGAGGGTACGGCTACACCTTC. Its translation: CASSSFRGYGYTF.